This TCR beta chain was recorded in a study of T cells in Graves' hyperthyroidism and ophthalmopathy. Study-wide context: Prior to any treatment, at the point of initial diagnosis, peripheral blood was collected.

This clonotype has ten or more counts. Its target is not known. The CDR3 is made up of 14 amino acids. Trimming at V came to 3 bases and at J to 5 bases, leaving 3 bases not matched to a gene. Germline CDR1 reads SNHLY; CDR2 reads FYNNEI. Findings and caveats of the study: Median prediction lead before ophthalmopathy onset was about 6.3 months with the model.

Thyroid ultrasound, orbital computed tomography, clinical symptoms, and serum thyroxine and TRAb underpinned diagnoses. RNA transcripts served as the template for amplifying TCR beta CDR3 regions. The HTBI primer set was used in a first-round RT-PCR of the TCR CDR3. TCRdb analysed the multiplex PCR reads with MiXCR anew, one entry per CDR3 protein. The profile shows fewer than 900,000 distinct CDR3 sequences, around 20% of them singletons. Specimen: blood. This TCR came from a woman aged 45-60 years with Graves' hyperthyroidism that later progressed to Graves' ophthalmopathy. The gene calls are TRBV2 and TRBJ1-2, with TRBD1 matching over 10 bases. CDR3 loop: CASSDGQGVYGYTF. CDR3 in DNA: TGTGCCAGCAGTGACGGACAGGGGGTATATGGCTACACCTTC.